The clone carrying this T cell receptor beta chain appeared many times. Its antigen is undetermined. Germline V CDR1 and CDR2: SGHTA, FQGNSA. The V and J ends lost 4 bases and 7 bases, in that order; junction bases with no gene match: 4. The CDR3 consists of 13 residues. TCRdb recomputed calls from the reads with MiXCR, one row per CDR3 protein. The sample shows approximately 470,000 distinct CDR3 sequences, roughly 43% of them seen only once. The data were taken from a study of T cell repertoires in cytomegalovirus infection. Study outcomes and limitations: The cumulative frequency of public TCR beta families distinguished individuals who carried CMV together with the relevant HLA.

The receptor's source is a human donor in good health (CMV status not recorded). Some clones in this sample may be carry-over from other donors' samples. The material was cultured PBMCs, obtained from culture after CMV antigen stimulation. The chain couples TRBV7-2 to TRBJ2-5, with 9 bases aligning to TRBD1. The CDR3 region has the DNA TGTGCCAGCAGCTCGGGACAGGGTGGGACCCAGTACTTC. It codes for CASSSGQGGTQYF.